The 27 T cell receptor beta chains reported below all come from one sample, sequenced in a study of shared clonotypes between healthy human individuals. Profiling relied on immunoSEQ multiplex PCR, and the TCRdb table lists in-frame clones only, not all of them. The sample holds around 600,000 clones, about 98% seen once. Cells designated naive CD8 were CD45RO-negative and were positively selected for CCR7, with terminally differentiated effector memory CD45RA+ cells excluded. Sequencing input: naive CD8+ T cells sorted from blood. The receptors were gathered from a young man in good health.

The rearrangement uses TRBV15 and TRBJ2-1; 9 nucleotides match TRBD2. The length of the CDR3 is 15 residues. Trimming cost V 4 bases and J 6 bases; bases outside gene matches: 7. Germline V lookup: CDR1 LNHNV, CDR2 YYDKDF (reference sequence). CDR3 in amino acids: CATSNSSGSSNEQFF. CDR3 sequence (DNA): TGTGCCACCAGCAATAGTAGCGGGAGCAGCAATGAGCAGTTCTTC.

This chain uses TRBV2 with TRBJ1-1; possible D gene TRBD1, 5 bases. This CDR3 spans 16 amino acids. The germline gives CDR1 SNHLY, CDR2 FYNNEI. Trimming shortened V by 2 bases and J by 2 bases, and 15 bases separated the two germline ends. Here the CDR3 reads CASSESPNGDNTEAFF. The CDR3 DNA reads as TGTGCCAGCAGTGAAAGCCCCAACGGGGACAACACTGAAGCTTTCTTT. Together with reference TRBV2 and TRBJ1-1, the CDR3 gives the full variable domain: EPEVTQTPSHQVTQMGQEVILRCVPISNHLYFYWYRQILGQKVEFLVSFYNNEISEKSEIFDDQFSVERPDGSNFTLKIRSTKLEDSAMYFCASSESPNGDNTEAFFGQGTRLTVV.

The CDR3, as DNA: TGTGCCAGTAGTATAGGGTCTAGCGGGAGTGGTGAGCAGTTCTTC. Translated, it gives CASSIGSSGSGEQFF. The genes are TRBV19 and TRBJ2-1; 10 nucleotides match TRBD2. V lost 1 base, J lost 9 bases, and 6 bases stayed unmatched. This CDR3 is built from 15 residues. Per the germline V gene, CDR1 is LNHDA and CDR2 is SQIVND (reference sequence).

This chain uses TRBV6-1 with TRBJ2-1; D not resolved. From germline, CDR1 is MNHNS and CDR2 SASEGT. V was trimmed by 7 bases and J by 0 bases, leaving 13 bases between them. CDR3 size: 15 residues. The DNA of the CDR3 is TGTGCCAGCACCCCATGGCATAGCTCCTACAATGAGCAGTTCTTC. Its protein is CASTPWHSSYNEQFF.

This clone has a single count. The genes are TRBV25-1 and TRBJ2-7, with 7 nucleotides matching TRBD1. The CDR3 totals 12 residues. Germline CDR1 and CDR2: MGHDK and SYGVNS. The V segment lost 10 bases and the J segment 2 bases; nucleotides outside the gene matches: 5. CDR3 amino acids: CATRTGTYEQYF. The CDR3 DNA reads TGTGCCACTCGGACAGGAACCTACGAGCAGTACTTC.

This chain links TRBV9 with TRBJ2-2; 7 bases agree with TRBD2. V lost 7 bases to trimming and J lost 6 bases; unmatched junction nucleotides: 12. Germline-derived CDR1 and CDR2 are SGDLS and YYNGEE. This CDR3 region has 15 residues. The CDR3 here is CASSLGTMGPGELFF. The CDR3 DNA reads TGTGCCAGCTCCCTCGGGACTATGGGACCCGGGGAGCTGTTTTTT. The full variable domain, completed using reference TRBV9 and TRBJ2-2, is DSGVTQTPKHLITATGQRVTLRCSPRSGDLSVYWYQQSLDQGLQFLIQYYNGEERAKGNILERFSAQQFPDLHSELNLSSLELGDSALYFCASSLGTMGPGELFFGEGSRLTVL.

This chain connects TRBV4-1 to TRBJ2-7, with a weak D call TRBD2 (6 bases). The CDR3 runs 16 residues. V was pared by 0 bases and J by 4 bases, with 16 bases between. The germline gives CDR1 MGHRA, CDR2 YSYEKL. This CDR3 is CASSQDLGGLGYEQYF. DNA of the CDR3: TGCGCCAGCAGCCAAGATCTCGGGGGTCTTGGATACGAGCAGTACTTC.

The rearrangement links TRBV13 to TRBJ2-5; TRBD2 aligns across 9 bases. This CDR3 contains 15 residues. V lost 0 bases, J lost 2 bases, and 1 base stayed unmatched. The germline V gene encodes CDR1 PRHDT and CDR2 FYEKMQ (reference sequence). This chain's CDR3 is CASSLGLAGQETQYF. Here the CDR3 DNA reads TGTGCCAGCAGCTTAGGACTAGCGGGTCAAGAGACCCAGTACTTC.

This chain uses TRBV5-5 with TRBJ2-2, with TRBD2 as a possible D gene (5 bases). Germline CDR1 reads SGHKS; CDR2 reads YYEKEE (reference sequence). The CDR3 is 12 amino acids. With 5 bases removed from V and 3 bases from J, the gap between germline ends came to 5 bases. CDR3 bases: TGTGCCAGCAGGGACTACACCGGGGAGCTGTTTTTT. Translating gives CASRDYTGELFF.

In nucleotides, the CDR3 is TGTGCCAGCATCCCCGGGGGGCGCACGAATGAGCAGTTCTTC. Protein: CASIPGGRTNEQFF. The gene calls are TRBV27 and TRBJ2-1, with D perhaps matching TRBD2 (7 bases). Germline V gene sequence: CDR1 MNHEY, CDR2 SMNVEV (reference sequence). The V and J ends lost 7 bases and 7 bases respectively, with 17 bases between them. The CDR3 is 14 amino acids.

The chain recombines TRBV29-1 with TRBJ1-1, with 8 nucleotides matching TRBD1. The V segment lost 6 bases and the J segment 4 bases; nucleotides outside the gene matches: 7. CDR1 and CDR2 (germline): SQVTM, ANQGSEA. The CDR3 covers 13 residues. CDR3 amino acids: CSVDREVGTEAFF. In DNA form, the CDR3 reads TGCAGCGTGGACAGGGAGGTGGGCACTGAAGCTTTCTTT.

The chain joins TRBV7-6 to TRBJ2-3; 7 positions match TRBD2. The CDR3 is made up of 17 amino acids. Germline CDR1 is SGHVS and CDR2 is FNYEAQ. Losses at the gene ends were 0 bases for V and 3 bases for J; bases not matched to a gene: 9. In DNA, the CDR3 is TGTGCCAGCAGCTTAGCGGCGGCGGGAGACCCTACAGATACGCAGTATTTT. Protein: CASSLAAAGDPTDTQYF.

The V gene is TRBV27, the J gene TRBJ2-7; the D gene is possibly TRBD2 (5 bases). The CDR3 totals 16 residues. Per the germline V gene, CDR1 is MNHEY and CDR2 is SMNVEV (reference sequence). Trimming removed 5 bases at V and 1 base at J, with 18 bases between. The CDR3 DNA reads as TGTGCCAGCAGTCCCCCGCCGGCGGGCTTATCCTACGAGCAGTACTTC. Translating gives CASSPPPAGLSYEQYF.

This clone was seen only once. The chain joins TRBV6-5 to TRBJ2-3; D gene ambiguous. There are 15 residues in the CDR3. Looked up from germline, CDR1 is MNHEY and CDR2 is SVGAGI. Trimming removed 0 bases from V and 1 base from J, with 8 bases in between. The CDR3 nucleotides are TGTGCCAGCAGTTACTCTCTGGCAGGCACAGATACGCAGTATTTT. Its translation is CASSYSLAGTDTQYF.

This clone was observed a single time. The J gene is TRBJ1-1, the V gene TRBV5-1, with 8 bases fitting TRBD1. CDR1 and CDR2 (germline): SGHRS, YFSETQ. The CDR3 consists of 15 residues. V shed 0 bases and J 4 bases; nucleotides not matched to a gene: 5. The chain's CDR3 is CASSLAGTGGTEAFF. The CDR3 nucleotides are TGCGCCAGCAGCTTGGCAGGAACAGGGGGCACTGAAGCTTTCTTT. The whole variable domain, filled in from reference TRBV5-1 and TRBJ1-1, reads KAGVTQTPRYLIKTRGQQVTLSCSPISGHRSVSWYQQTPGQGLQFLFEYFSETQRNKGNFPGRFSGRQFSNSRSEMNVSTLELGDSALYLCASSLAGTGGTEAFFGQGTRLTVV.

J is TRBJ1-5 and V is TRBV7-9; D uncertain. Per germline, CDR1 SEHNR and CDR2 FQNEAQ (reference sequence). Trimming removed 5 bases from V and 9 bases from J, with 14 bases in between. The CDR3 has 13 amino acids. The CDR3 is CASSDTTTRPQHF. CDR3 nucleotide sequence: TGTGCCAGCAGCGATACGACCACGCGGCCCCAGCATTTT.

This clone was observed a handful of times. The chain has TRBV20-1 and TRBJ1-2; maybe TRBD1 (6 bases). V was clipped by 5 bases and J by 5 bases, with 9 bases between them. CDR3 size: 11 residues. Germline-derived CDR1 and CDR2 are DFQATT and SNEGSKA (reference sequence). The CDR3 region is CSAPGAYGYTF. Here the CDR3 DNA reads TGCAGTGCTCCAGGGGCTTATGGCTACACCTTC.

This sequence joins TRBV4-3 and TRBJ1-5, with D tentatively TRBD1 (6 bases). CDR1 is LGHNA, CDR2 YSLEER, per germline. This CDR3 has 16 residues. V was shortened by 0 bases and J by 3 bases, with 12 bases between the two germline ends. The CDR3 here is CASSQEPGQNNQPQHF. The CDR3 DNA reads TGCGCCAGCAGCCAAGAGCCGGGACAAAACAATCAGCCCCAGCATTTT.

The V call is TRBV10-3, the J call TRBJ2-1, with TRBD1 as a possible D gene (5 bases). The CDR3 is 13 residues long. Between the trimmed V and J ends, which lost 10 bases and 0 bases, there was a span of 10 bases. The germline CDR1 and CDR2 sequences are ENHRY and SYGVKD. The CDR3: CATRVSSYNEQFF. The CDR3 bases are TGTGCCACCAGGGTAAGCTCCTACAATGAGCAGTTCTTC.

CDR3 DNA: TGTGCCAGCAGCCGAGACACGACAGCAACCTACGAGCAGTACTTC. Protein product: CASSRDTTATYEQYF. The chain joins TRBV7-8 to TRBJ2-7; a possible D gene is TRBD1 (5 bases). The CDR3 length is 15 residues. The V end lost 5 bases, the J end lost 2 bases, and 16 bases lay between the germline ends. Per the germline V gene, CDR1 is SGHVS and CDR2 is FQNEAQ.

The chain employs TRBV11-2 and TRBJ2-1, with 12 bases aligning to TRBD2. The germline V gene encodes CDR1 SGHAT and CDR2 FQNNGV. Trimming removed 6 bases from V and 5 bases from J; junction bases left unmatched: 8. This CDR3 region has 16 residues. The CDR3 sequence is CASRPHRTSGNNEQFF. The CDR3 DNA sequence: TGTGCCAGCAGGCCGCATCGGACTAGCGGGAACAATGAGCAGTTCTTC.

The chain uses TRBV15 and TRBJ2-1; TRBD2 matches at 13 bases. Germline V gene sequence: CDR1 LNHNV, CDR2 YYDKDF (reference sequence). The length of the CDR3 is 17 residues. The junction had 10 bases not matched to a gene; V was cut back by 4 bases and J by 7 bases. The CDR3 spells CATSKSRTSGSENEQFF. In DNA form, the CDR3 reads TGTGCCACCAGCAAGTCCCGGACTAGCGGGAGTGAAAATGAGCAGTTCTTC.

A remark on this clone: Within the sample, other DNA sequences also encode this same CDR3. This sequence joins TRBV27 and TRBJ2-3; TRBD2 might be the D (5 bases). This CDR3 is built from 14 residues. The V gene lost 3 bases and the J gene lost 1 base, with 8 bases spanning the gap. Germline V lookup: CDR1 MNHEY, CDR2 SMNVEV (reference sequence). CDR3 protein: CASSFGGGTDTQYF. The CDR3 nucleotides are TGTGCCAGCAGTTTTGGAGGAGGCACAGATACGCAGTATTTT.

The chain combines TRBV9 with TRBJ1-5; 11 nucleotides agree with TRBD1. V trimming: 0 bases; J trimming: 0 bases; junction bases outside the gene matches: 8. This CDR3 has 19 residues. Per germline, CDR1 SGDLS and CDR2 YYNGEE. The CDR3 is CASSVDLDRGPYSNQPQHF. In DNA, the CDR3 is TGTGCCAGCAGCGTAGATCTGGACAGGGGGCCTTATAGCAATCAGCCCCAGCATTTT.

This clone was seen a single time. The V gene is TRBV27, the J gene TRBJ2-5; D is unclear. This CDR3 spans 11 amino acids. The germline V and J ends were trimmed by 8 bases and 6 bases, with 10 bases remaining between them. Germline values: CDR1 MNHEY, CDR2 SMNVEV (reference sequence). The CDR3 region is CASANGQTQYF. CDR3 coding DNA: TGTGCCAGCGCGAACGGGCAGACCCAGTACTTC.

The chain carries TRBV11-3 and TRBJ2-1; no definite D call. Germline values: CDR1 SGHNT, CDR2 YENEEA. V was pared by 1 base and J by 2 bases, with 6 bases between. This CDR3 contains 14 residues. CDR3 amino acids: CASSLAGAYNEQFF. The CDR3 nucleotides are TGTGCCAGCAGCTTAGCTGGGGCCTACAATGAGCAGTTCTTC. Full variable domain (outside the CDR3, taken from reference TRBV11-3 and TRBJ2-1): EAGVVQSPRYKIIEKKQPVAFWCNPISGHNTLYWYLQNLGQGPELLIRYENEEAVDDSQLPKDRFSAERLKGVDSTLKIQPAELGDSAVYLCASSLAGAYNEQFFGPGTRLTVL.

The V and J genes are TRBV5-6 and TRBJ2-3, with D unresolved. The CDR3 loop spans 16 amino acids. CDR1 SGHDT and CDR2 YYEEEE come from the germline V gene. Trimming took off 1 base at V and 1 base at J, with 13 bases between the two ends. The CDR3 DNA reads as TGTGCCAGCAGCTTGACGGCAGGACGACGCACAGATACGCAGTATTTT. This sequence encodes CASSLTAGRRTDTQYF. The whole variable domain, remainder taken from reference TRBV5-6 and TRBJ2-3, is DAGVTQSPTHLIKTRGQQVTLRCSPKSGHDTVSWYQQALGQGPQFIFQYYEEEERQRGNFPDRFSGHQFPNYSSELNVNALLLGDSALYLCASSLTAGRRTDTQYFGPGTRLTVL.